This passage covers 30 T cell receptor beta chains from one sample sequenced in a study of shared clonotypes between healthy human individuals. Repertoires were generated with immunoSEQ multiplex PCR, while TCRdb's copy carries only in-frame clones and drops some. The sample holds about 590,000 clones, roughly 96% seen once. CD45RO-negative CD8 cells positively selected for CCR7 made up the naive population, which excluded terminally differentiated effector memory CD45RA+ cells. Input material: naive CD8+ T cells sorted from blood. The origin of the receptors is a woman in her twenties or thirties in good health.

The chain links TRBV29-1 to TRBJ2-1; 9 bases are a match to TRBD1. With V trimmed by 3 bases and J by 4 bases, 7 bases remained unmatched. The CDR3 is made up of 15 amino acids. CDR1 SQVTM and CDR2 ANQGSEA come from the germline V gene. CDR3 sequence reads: CSVDRGDREYNEQFF. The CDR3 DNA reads TGCAGCGTTGACCGCGGGGACAGGGAGTACAATGAGCAGTTCTTC.

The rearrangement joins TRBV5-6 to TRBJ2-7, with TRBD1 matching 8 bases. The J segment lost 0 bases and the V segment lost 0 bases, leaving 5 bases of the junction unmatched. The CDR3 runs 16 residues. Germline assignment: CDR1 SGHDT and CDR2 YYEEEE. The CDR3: CASSLDGQGLSYEQYF. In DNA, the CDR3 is TGTGCCAGCAGCTTGGACGGACAGGGACTCTCCTACGAGCAGTACTTC.

The CDR3 DNA reads as TGTGCCAGCTGGGGATACACCGGGGAGCTGTTTTTT. Amino acids: CASWGYTGELFF. The V call is TRBV2, the J call TRBJ2-2; D is unresolved. Trimming stripped 8 bases from V and 3 bases from J, with 7 bases between. The CDR3 totals 12 residues. The germline gives CDR1 SNHLY, CDR2 FYNNEI.

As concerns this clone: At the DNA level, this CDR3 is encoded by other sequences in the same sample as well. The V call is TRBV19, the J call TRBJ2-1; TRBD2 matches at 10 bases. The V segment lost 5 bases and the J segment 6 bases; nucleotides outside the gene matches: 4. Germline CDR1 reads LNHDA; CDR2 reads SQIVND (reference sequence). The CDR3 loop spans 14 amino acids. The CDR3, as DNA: TGTGCCAGTAGTTTAATAGCGGGAGGCAATGAGCAGTTCTTC. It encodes CASSLIAGGNEQFF.

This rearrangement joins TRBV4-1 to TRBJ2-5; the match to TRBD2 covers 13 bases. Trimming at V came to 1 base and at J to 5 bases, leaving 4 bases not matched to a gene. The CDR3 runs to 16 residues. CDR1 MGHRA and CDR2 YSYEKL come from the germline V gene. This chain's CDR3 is CASSQVTSGGVETQYF. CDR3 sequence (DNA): TGCGCCAGCAGCCAAGTTACTAGCGGGGGGGTGGAGACCCAGTACTTC.

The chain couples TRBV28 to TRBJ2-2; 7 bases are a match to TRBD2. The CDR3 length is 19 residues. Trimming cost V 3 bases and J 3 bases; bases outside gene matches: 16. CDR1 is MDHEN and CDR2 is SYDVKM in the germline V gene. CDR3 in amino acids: CASSFPWSRGSVDTGELFF. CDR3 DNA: TGTGCCAGCAGTTTCCCCTGGTCTCGCGGGAGCGTGGACACCGGGGAGCTGTTTTTT.

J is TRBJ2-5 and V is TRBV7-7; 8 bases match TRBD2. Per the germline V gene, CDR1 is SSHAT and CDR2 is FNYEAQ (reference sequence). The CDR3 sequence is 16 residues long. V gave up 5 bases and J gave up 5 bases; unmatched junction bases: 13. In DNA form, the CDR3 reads TGTGCCAGCAGCAAAGCGGGGGCCCGAGGCCAGGAGACCCAGTACTTC. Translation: CASSKAGARGQETQYF.

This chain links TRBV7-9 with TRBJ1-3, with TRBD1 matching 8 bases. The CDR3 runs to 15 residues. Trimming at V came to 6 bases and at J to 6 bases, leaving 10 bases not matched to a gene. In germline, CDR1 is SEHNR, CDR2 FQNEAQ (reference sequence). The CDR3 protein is CASSPQGALVNTIYF. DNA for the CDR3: TGTGCCAGCAGTCCGCAGGGGGCTTTAGTAAACACCATATATTTT. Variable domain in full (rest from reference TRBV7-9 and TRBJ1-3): DTGVSQNPRHKITKRGQNVTFRCDPISEHNRLYWYRQTLGQGPEFLTYFQNEAQLEKSRLLSDRFSAERPKGSFSTLEIQRTEQGDSAMYLCASSPQGALVNTIYFGEGSWLTVV.

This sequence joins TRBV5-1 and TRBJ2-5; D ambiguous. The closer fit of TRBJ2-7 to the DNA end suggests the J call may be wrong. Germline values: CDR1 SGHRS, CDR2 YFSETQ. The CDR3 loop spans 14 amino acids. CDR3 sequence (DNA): TGCGCCAGCAGCTCAGAAAGGACCAAAAACGAGCAGTACTTC. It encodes CASSSERTKNEQYF.

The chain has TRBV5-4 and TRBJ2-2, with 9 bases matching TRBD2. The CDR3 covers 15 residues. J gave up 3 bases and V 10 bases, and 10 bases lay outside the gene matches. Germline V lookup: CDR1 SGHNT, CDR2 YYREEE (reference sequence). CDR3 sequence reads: CAGGREGRDTGELFF. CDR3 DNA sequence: TGTGCCGGTGGGCGGGAGGGCCGAGACACCGGGGAGCTGTTTTTT.

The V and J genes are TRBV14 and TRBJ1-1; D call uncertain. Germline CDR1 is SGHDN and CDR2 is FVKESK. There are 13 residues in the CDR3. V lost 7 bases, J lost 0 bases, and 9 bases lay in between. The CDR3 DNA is TGTGCCAGCACCCGACGGATGAACACTGAAGCTTTCTTT. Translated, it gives CASTRRMNTEAFF.

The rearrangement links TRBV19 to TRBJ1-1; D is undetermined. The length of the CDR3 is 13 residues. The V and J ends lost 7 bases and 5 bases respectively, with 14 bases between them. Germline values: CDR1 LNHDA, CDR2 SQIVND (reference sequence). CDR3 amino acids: CASTPTVETEAFF. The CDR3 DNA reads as TGTGCCAGTACCCCGACTGTGGAAACTGAAGCTTTCTTT.

The CDR3: CASSQYEGSETQYF. The CDR3 nucleotides read TGTGCCAGCAGCCAATACGAGGGATCAGAGACCCAGTACTTC. This rearrangement joins TRBV16 to TRBJ2-5; tentative D call: TRBD2 (5 bases). V shed 1 base and J shed 4 bases, with 10 bases lying between them. CDR3 size: 14 residues. CDR1 is KGHSY, CDR2 FQNENV, per germline.

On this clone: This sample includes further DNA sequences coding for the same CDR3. The CDR3 is CASSVGGTQETQYF. The CDR3 DNA is TGTGCCAGCAGCGTAGGAGGGACGCAAGAGACCCAGTACTTC. The chain uses TRBV9 and TRBJ2-5; TRBD1 or TRBD2 may be the D gene (5 bases each). The germline V and J ends were trimmed by 0 bases and 2 bases, with 8 bases remaining between them. The CDR3 contains 14 residues. CDR1 SGDLS and CDR2 YYNGEE come from the germline V gene.

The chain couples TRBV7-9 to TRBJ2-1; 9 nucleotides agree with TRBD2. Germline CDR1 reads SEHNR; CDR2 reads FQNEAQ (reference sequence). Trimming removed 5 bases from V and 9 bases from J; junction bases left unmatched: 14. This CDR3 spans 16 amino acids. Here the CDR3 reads CASSHPSGTSFGEQFF. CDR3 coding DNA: TGTGCCAGCAGCCACCCGTCCGGGACTAGCTTCGGTGAGCAGTTCTTC.

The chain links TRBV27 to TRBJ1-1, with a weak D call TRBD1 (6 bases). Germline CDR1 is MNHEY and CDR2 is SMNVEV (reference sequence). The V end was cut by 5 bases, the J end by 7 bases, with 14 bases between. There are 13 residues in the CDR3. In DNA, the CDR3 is TGTGCCAGCAGTCTAGGGGGGAGGGATGAAGCTTTCTTT. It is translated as CASSLGGRDEAFF.

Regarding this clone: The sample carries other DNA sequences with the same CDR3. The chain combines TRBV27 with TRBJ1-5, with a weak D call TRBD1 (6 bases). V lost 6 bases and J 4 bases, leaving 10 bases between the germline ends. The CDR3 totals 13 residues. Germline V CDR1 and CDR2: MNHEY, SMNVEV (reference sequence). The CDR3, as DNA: TGTGCCAGCAGCCCTACAGGGAATCAGCCCCAGCATTTT. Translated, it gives CASSPTGNQPQHF.

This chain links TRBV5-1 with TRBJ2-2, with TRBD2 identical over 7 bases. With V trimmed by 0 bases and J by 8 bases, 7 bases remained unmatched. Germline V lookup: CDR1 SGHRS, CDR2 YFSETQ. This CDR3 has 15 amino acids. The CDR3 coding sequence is TGCGCCAGCAGCTTGGACGCGGGAGAATCTGGGGAGCTGTTTTTT. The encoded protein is CASSLDAGESGELFF.

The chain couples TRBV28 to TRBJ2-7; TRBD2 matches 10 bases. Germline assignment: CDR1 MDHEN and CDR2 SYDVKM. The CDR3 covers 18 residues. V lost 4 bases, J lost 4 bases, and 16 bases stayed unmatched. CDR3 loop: CASSSDWGLAGDWYEQYF. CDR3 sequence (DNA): TGTGCCAGCAGTTCGGATTGGGGTCTAGCGGGGGACTGGTACGAGCAGTACTTC.

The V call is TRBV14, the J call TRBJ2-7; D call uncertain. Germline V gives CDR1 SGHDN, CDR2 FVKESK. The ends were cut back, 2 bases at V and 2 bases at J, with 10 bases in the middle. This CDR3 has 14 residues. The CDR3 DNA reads TGTGCCAGCAGCCAATCCCACCTCCCCTACGAGCAGTACTTC. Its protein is CASSQSHLPYEQYF.

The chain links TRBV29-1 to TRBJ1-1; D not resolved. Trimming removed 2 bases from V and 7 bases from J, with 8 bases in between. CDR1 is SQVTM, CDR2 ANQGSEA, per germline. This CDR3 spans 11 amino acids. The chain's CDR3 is CSVESALEAFF. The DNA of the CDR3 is TGCAGCGTTGAAAGCGCCCTTGAAGCTTTCTTT.

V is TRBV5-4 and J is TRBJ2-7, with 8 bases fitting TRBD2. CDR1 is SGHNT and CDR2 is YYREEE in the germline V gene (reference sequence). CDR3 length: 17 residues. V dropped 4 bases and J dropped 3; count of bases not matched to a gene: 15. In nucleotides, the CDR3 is TGTGCCAGCAGCGATTCCAGCTCCGGGACTAGATTCTACGAGCAGTACTTC. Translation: CASSDSSSGTRFYEQYF.

The CDR3 protein is CASRRSIDQPQHF. The CDR3 region has the DNA TGTGCCAGCCGCAGGTCGATCGATCAGCCCCAGCATTTT. The V gene is TRBV2, the J gene TRBJ1-5; D is undetermined. The CDR3 spans 13 residues. The ends were cut back, 8 bases at V and 5 bases at J, with 13 bases in the middle. CDR1 and CDR2 from the germline V gene are SNHLY and FYNNEI.

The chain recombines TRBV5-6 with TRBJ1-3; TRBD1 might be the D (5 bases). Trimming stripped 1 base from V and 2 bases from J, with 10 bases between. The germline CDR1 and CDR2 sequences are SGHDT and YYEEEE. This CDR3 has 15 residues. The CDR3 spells CASSLWGGPGNTIYF. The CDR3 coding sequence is TGTGCCAGCAGCTTGTGGGGGGGACCTGGAAACACCATATATTTT.

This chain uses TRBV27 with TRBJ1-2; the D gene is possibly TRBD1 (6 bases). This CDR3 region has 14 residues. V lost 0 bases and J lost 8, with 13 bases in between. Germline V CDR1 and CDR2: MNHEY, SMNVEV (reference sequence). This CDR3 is CASSLSWQGNGYTF. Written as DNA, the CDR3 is TGTGCCAGCAGTTTATCGTGGCAGGGGAACGGCTACACCTTC.

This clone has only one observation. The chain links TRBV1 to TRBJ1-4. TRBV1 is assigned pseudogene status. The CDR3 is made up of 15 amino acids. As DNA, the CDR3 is TGCACCAGCAGCCCCGGAGAGGGAACGAGTGAAAAACTGTTTTTT. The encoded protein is CTSSPGEGTSEKLFF.

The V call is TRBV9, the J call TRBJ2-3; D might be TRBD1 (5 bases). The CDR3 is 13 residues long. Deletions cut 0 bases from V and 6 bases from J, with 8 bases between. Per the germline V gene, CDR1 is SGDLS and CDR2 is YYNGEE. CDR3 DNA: TGTGCCAGCAGCGTAGTACAGGACGATACGCAGTATTTT. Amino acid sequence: CASSVVQDDTQYF.

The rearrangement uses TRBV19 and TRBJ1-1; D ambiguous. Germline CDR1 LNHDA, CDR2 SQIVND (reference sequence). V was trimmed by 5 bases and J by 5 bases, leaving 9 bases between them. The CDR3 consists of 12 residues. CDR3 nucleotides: TGTGCCAGTAGTGTATCGCTGACTGAAGCTTTCTTT. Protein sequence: CASSVSLTEAFF. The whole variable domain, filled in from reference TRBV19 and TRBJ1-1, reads DGGITQSPKYLFRKEGQNVTLSCEQNLNHDAMYWYRQDPGQGLRLIYYSQIVNDFQKGDIAEGYSVSREKKESFPLTVTSAQKNPTAFYLCASSVSLTEAFFGQGTRLTVV.

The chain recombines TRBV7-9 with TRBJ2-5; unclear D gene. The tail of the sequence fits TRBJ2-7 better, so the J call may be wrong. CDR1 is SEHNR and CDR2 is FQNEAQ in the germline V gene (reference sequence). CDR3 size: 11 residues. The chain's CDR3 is CASSLYYEQYF. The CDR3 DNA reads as TGTGCCAGCAGCCTGTACTACGAGCAGTACTTC.

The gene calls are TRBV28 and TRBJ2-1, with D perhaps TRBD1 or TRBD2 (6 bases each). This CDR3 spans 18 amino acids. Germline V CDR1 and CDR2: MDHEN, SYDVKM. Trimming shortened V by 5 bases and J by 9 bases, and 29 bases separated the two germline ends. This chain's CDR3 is CASSPPWGAQEVIGEQFF. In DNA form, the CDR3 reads TGTGCCAGCAGTCCACCGTGGGGGGCACAGGAGGTAATAGGTGAGCAGTTCTTC. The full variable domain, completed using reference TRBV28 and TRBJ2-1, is DVKVTQSSRYLVKRTGEKVFLECVQDMDHENMFWYRQDPGLGLRLIYFSYDVKMKEKGDIPEGYSVSREKKERFSLILESASTNQTSMYLCASSPPWGAQEVIGEQFFGPGTRLTVL.